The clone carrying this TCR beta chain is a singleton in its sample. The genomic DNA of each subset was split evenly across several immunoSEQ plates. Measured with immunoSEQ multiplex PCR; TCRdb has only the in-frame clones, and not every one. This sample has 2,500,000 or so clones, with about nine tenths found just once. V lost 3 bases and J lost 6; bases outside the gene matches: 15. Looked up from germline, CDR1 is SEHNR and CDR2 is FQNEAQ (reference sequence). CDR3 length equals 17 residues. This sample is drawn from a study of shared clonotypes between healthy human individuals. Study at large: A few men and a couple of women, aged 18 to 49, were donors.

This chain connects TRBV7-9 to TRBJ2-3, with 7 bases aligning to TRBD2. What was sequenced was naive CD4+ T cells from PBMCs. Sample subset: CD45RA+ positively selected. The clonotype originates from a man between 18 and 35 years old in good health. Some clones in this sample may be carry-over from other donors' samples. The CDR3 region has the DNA TGTGCCAGCAGCTTTCCAACGATGACTAGCTGGAAGGATACGCAGTATTTT. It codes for CASSFPTMTSWKDTQYF. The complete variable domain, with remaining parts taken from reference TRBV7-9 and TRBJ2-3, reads DTGVSQNPRHKITKRGQNVTFRCDPISEHNRLYWYRQTLGQGPEFLTYFQNEAQLEKSRLLSDRFSAERPKGSFSTLEIQRTEQGDSAMYLCASSFPTMTSWKDTQYFGPGTRLTVL.